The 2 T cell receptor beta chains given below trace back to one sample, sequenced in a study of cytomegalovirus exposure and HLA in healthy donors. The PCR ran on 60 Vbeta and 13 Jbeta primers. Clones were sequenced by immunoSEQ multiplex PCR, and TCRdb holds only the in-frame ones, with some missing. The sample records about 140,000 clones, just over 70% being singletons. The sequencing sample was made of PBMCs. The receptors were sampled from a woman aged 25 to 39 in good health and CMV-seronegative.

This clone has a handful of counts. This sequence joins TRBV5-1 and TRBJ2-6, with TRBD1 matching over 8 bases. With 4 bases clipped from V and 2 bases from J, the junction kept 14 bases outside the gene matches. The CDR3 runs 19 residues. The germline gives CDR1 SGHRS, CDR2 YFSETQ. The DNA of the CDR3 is TGCGCCAGCAGCGCGACCGACAGGGGCCTATTGACTGGGGCCAACGTCCTGACTTTC. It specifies CASSATDRGLLTGANVLTF.

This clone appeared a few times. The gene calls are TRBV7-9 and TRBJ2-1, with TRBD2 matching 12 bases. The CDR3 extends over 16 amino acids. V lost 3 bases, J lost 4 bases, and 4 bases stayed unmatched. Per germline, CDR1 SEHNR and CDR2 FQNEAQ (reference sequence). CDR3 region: CASSLGLAGNYNEQFF. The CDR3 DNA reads TGTGCCAGCAGCTTGGGACTAGCGGGCAATTACAATGAGCAGTTCTTC.